The sequence of this T cell receptor (beta chain) was determined in a study of T-cell reconstitution after alpha-beta-depleted transplantation in children. Construction of the TCRbeta library involved unique molecular identifiers. TCRdb reprocessed the PCR reads via MiXCR and lists one record per CDR3 protein. Of 450,000 to 600,000 distinct CDR3 sequences in the sample, around 20% were seen once. Trimming left V 6 bases short and J 4 bases short, with 17 bases between. CDR3 length: 15 residues. This clonotype was observed a few times. The chain has TRBV12-3 or TRBV12-4 and TRBJ2-3, with D perhaps TRBD2 (6 bases). This clonotype was sampled from a human donor who donated a stem cell graft to a child with acute lymphoblastic leukemia. The sample consisted of PBMCs from the stem cell graft donor, taken from the stem cell graft. The CDR3 DNA sequence: TGTGCCAGCAGGTCGACTAGAAGGGTGGCAGATACGCAGTATTTT. Amino acid sequence: CASRSTRRVADTQYF.